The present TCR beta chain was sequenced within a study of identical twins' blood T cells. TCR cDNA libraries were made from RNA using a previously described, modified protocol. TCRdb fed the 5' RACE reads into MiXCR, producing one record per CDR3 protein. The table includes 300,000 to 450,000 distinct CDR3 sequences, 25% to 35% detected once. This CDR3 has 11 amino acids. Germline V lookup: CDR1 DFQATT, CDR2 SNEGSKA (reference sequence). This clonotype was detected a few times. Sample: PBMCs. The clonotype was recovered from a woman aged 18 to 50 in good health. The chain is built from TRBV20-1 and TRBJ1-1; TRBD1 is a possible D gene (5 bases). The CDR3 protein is CRPGGDTEAFF. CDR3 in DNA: TGCAGACCGGGGGGGGACACTGAAGCTTTCTTT.